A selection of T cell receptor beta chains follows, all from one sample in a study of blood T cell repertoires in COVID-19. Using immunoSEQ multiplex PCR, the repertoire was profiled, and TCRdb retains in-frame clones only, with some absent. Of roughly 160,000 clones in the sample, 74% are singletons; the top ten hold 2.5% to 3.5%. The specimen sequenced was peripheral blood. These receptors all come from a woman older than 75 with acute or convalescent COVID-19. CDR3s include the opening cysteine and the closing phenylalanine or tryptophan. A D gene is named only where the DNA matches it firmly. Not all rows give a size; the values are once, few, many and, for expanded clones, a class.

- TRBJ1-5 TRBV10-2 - TGCGCCAGCACCGAGGGTGGGAGGCGACAGCCCCAGCATTTT CASTEGGRRQPQHF
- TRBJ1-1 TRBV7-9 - TGTGCCAGCAGCCCAAAACAGGGCGCAGCTGAAGCTTTCTTT CASSPKQGAAEAFF
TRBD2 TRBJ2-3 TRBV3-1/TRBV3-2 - TGTGCCAGCAGCCAAGGGACTAGCGTGTCAGATACGCAGTATTTT CASSQGTSVSDTQYF
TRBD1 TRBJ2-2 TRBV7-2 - TGTGCCAGCAGCCCAGGACAGGGGCCGCCATATAGAGGCGGGGAGCTGTTTTTT CASSPGQGPPYRGGELFF
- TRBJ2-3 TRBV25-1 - TGTGCCAGCAGGACAGGTGGGAGCACAGATACGCAGTATTTT CASRTGGSTDTQYF
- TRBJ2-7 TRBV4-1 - TGCGCCAGCAGCCAAGAAGAGAGGGCGCGGTACGAGCAGTACTTC CASSQEERARYEQYF
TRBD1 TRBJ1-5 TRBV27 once TGTGCCAGCAGTTACGGACAGGGGCTGGGTCAGCCCCAGCATTTT CASSYGQGLGQPQHF
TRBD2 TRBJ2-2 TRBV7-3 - TGTGCCAGCAGCTCGGGACTAGCGGGGAACACCGGGGAGCTGTTTTTT CASSSGLAGNTGELFF
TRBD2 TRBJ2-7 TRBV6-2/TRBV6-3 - TGTGCCAGCAGTTACCCGATGTTAGCGGGATTGGGGGACGAGCAGTACTTC CASSYPMLAGLGDEQYF
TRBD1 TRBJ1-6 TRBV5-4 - TGTGCCAGCAGCCGGGAGGGGGCAGGGATGTATTCACCCCTCCACTTT CASSREGAGMYSPLHF
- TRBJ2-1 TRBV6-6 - TGTGCCAGCAGTCAGAAACAGGAGTACAATGAGCAGTTCTTC CASSQKQEYNEQFF
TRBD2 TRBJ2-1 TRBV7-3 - TGTGCCAGCAGCTTAGGTCGGGGAGGGCAAGGGAATGAGCAGTTCTTC CASSLGRGGQGNEQFF
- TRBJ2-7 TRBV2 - TGTGCCAGCACCCCGGGTAGCGTTGAGCAGTACTTC CASTPGSVEQYF
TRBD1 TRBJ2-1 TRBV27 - TGTGCCAGCAATAACGGAGGGACAGGGATTTCTGGGGAGCAGTTCTTC CASNNGGTGISGEQFF
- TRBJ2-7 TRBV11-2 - TGTGCCAGCAGCCCCCGGGACTTACACTACGAGCAGTACTTC CASSPRDLHYEQYF
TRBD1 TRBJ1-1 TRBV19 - TGTGCCAGTAGATCTCAGGGGGTCACTGAAGCTTTCTTT CASRSQGVTEAFF
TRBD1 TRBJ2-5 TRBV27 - TGTGCCAGCAGTCCCTACAGGGGTGAGACCCAGTACTTC CASSPYRGETQYF
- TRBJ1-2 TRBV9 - TGTGCCAGCAGCGTAAACCAGGGTCCCTTGGGGGGCTACACCTTC CASSVNQGPLGGYTF
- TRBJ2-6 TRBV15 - TGTGCCACCAGCAGGGGAGAAGGGGCCAACGTCCTGACTTTC CATSRGEGANVLTF
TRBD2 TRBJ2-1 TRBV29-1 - TGCAGCGTTGTATGGGCGGGAGTAGCCTACAATGAGCAGTTCTTC CSVVWAGVAYNEQFF
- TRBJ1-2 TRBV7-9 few TGTGCCAGCAGCTCGGGACAATCTTACTATGGCTACACCTTC CASSSGQSYYGYTF
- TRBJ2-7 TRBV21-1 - TGTGCCAGCAGCAAACGAAGGGGCGAGCAGTACTTC CASSKRRGEQYF
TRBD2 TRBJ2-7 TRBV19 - TGTGCCAGTAGTATTTCCCCTGGCGGGGGGGACGAGCAGTACTTC CASSISPGGGDEQYF
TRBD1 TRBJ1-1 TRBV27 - TGTGCCAGCGGCCCGGGACAGGTCTTTTTGAACACTGAAGCTTTCTTT CASGPGQVFLNTEAFF
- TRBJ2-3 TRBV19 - TGTGCCAGTACCCGAGGCCGCACAGATACGCAGTATTTT CASTRGRTDTQYF
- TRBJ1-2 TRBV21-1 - TGTGCCAGCAGCAAAGCAAACCGGTGTCAGAGGGGGCGTTTTGGCTACACCTTC CASSKANRCQRGRFGYTF
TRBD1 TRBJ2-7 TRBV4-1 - TGCGCCAGCAGCCAAGATCCAGGGGGATCAGCCTACGAGCAGTACTTC CASSQDPGGSAYEQYF
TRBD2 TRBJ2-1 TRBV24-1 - TGTGCCACCAGTGATCAGGCCCGGACTAGCGGGAGTCATGAGCAGTTCTTC CATSDQARTSGSHEQFF
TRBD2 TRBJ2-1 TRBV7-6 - TGTGCCAGCAGCTTAGCTGGAGCTAGCGGATCCTACAATGAGCAGTTCTTC CASSLAGASGSYNEQFF
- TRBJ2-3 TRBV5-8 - TGTGCCAGCAACAGGGGACTCATTAGCACAGATACGCAGTATTTT CASNRGLISTDTQYF
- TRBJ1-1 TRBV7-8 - TGTGCCAGCAGCCCCTGGGACTCAGACACTGAAGCTTTCTTT CASSPWDSDTEAFF
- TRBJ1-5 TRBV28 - TGTGCCAGCAGGCCAACCGGGCAGGGGAATCAGCCCCAGCATTTT CASRPTGQGNQPQHF
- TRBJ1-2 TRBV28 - TGTGCCAGCAGTTCCGGAACAGGGTCCGGCTACACCTTC CASSSGTGSGYTF
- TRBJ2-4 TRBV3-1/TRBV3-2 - TGTGCCAGCAGCCAAGGAGGCAAAAACATTCAGTACTTC CASSQGGKNIQYF
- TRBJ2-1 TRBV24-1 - TGTGCCACCATGAGAAGACAGAACAATGAGCAGTTCTTC CATMRRQNNEQFF
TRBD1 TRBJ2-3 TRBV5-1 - TGCGCCAGCAGCTTGGAGGGACAGCCCACAGATACGCAGTATTTT CASSLEGQPTDTQYF
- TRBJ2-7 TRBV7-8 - TGTGCCAGCAGCATACAGGGAGTCGACTCCTACGAGCAGTACTTC CASSIQGVDSYEQYF
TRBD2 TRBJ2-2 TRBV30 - TGTGCCTGGAGCGGCGAGCGGGACTTGAACACCGGGGAGCTGTTTTTT CAWSGERDLNTGELFF
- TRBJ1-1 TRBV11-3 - TGTGCCAGCAGCTTCTCCGGGAGCACTGAAGCTTTCTTT CASSFSGSTEAFF
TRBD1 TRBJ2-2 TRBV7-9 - TGTGCCAGCAGCATGCCTAAGACAGGGACGGTCACCGGGGAGCTGTTTTTT CASSMPKTGTVTGELFF
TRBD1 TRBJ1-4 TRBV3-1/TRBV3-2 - TGTGCCAGCAGGCGAGAACAGGGGGCTGCTGAAAAACTGTTTTTT CASRREQGAAEKLFF
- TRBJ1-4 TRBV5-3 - TGTGCCAGAAGCTTCCCGACAGGCCCCCATGAAAAACTGTTTTTT CARSFPTGPHEKLFF
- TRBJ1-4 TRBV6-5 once TGTGCCAGCAGTTACCCGGGGGGCGAAAAACTGTTTTTT CASSYPGGEKLFF
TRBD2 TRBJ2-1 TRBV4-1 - TGCGCCAGCAGCCAAGCCGGGACTAGCGGCTACAATGAGCAGTTCTTC CASSQAGTSGYNEQFF
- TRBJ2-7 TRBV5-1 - TGCGCCAGCAGCTTGGAGCACCCCTACGAGCAGTACTTC CASSLEHPYEQYF
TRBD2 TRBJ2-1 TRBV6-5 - TGTGCCAGCAGGAACAGCGGGAACCCCTACAATGAGCAGTTCTTC CASRNSGNPYNEQFF